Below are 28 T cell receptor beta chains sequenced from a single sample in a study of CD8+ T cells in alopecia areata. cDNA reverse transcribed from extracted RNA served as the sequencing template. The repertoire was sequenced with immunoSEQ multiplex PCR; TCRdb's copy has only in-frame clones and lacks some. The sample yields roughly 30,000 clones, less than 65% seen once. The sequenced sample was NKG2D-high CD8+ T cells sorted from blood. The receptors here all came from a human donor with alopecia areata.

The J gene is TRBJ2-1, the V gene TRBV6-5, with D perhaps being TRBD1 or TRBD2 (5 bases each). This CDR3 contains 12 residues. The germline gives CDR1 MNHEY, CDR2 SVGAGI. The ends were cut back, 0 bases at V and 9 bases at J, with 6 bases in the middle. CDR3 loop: CASSYSGPEQFF. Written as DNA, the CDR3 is TGTGCCAGCAGTTACTCGGGACCTGAGCAGTTCTTC.

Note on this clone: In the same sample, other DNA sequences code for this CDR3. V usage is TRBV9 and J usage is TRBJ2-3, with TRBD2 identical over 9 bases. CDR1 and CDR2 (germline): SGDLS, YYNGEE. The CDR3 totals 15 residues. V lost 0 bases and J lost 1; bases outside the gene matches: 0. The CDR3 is CASSVGTSGTDTQYF. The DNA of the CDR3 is TGTGCCAGCAGCGTAGGGACTAGCGGCACAGATACGCAGTATTTT.

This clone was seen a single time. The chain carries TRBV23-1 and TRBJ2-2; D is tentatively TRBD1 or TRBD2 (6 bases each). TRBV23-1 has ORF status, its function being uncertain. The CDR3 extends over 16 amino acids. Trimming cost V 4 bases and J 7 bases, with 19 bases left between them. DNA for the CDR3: TGCGCCAGCAGTCGTGGGGGGCCGAAGTCTGTCGGGGAGCTGTTTTTT. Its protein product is CASSRGGPKSVGELFF.

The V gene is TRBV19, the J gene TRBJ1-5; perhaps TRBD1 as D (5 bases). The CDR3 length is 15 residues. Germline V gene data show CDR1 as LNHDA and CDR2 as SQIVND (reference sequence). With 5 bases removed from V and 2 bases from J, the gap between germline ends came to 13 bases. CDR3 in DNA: TGTGCCAGTAGTCTACAGGCTTTGGGCAATCAGCCCCAGCATTTT. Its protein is CASSLQALGNQPQHF.

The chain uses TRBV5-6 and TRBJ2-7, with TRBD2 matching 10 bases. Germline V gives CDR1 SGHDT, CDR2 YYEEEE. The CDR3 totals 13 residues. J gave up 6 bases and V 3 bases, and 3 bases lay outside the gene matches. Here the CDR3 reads CASSWGLAPEQYF. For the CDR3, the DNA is TGTGCCAGCAGCTGGGGACTAGCGCCCGAGCAGTACTTC.

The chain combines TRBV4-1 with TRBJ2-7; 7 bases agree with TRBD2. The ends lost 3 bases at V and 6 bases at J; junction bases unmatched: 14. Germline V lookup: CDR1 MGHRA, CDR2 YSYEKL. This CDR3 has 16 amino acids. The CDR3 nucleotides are TGCGCCAGCAGCCAGATGGGGGAGGGGAGGAGGGCCGAGCAGTACTTC. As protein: CASSQMGEGRRAEQYF.

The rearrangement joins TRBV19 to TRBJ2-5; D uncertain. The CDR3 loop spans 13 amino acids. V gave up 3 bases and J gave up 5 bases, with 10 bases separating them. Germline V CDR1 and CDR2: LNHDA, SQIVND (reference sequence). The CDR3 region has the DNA TGTGCCAGTAGTATTATGGTTTGGGAGACCCAGTACTTC. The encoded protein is CASSIMVWETQYF.

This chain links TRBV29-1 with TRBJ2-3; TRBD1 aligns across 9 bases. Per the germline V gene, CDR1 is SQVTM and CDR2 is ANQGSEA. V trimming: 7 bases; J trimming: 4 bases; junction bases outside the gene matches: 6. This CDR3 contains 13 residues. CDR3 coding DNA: TGCAGCGCCTGGACAGGGGCTTCAGATACGCAGTATTTT. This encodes CSAWTGASDTQYF.

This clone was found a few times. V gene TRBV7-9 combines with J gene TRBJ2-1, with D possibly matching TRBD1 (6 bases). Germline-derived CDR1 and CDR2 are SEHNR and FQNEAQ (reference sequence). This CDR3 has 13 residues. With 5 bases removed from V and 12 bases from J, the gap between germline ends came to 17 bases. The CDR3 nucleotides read TGTGCCAGCAGCCACTCCGACAGGATCGGGCAGTTCTTC. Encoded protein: CASSHSDRIGQFF.

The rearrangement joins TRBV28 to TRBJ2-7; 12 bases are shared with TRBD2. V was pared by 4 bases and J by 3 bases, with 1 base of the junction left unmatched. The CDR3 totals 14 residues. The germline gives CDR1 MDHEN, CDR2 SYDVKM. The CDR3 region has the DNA TGTGCCAGCAGTTCGACTAGCGGGAGCTACGAGCAGTACTTC. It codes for CASSSTSGSYEQYF. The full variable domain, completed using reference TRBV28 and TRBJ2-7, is DVKVTQSSRYLVKRTGEKVFLECVQDMDHENMFWYRQDPGLGLRLIYFSYDVKMKEKGDIPEGYSVSREKKERFSLILESASTNQTSMYLCASSSTSGSYEQYFGPGTRLTVT.

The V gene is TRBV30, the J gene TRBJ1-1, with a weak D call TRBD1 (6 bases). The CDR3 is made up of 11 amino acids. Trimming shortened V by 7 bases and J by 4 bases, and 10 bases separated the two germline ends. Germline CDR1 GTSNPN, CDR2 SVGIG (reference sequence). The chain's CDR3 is CAFGGLTEAFF. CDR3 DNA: TGTGCCTTCGGGGGGCTCACTGAAGCTTTCTTT.

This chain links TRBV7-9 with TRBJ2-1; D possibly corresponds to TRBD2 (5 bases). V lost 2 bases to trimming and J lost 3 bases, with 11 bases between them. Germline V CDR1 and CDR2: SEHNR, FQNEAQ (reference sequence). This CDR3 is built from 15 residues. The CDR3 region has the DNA TGTGCCAGCAGCTTACCTAGCAGGAACTACAATGAGCAGTTCTTC. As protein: CASSLPSRNYNEQFF.

The CDR3, as DNA: TGTGCCAGCAGCGCCGAGGGCACAGATACGCAGTATTTT. Translation gives CASSAEGTDTQYF. J is TRBJ2-3 and V is TRBV9; no reliable D call. Germline V gives CDR1 SGDLS, CDR2 YYNGEE. This CDR3 comprises 13 residues. Trimming removed 3 bases at V and 1 base at J, with 6 bases between.

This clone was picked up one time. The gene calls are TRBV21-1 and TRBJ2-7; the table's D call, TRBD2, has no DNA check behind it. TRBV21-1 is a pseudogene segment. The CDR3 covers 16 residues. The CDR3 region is CASSPDGTPSSYEQYF. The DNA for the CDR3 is TGTGCCAGCAGCCCGGACGGGACTCCTAGCTCCTACGAGCAGTACTTC.

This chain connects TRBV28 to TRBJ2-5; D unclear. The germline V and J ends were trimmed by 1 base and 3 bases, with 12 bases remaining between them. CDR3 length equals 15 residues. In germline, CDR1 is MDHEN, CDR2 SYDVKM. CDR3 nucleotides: TGTGCCAGCAGTTTATTACTGGACCCCAAAGAGACCCAGTACTTC. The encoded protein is CASSLLLDPKETQYF.

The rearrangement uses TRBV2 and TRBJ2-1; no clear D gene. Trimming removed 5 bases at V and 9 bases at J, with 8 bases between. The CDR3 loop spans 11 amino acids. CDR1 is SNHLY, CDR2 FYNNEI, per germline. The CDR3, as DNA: TGTGCCAGCAGTTATCCCAGTGAGCAGTTCTTC. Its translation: CASSYPSEQFF.

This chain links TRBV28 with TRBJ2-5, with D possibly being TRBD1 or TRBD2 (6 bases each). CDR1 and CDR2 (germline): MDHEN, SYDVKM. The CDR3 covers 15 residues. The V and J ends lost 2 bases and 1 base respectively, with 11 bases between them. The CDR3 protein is CASSLPGGIQETQYF. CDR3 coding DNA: TGTGCCAGCAGTTTACCCGGGGGCATCCAAGAGACCCAGTACTTC. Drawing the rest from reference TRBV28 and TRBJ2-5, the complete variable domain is DVKVTQSSRYLVKRTGEKVFLECVQDMDHENMFWYRQDPGLGLRLIYFSYDVKMKEKGDIPEGYSVSREKKERFSLILESASTNQTSMYLCASSLPGGIQETQYFGPGTRLLVL.

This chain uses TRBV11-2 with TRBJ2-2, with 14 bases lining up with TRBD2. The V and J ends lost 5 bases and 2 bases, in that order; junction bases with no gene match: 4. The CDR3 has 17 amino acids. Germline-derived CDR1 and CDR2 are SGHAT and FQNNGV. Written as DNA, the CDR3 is TGTGCCAGCAGCCCGGGACTAGCGGGAGTAAACACCGGGGAGCTGTTTTTT. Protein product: CASSPGLAGVNTGELFF. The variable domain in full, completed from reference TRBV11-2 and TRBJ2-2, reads EAGVAQSPRYKIIEKRQSVAFWCNPISGHATLYWYQQILGQGPKLLIQFQNNGVVDDSQLPKDRFSAERLKGVDSTLKIQPAKLEDSAVYLCASSPGLAGVNTGELFFGEGSRLTVL.

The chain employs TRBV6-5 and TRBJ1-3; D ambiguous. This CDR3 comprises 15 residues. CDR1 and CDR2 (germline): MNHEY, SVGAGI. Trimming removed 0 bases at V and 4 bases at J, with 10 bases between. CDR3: CASSYSIGSGNTIYF. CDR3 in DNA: TGTGCCAGCAGTTACTCGATTGGGTCCGGAAACACCATATATTTT.

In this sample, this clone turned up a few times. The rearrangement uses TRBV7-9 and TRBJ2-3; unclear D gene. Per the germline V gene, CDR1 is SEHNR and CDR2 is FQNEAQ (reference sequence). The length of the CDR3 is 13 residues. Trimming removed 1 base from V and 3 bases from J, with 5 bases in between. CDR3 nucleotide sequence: TGTGCCAGCAGCTTAGATCGTACAGATACGCAGTATTTT. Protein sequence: CASSLDRTDTQYF.

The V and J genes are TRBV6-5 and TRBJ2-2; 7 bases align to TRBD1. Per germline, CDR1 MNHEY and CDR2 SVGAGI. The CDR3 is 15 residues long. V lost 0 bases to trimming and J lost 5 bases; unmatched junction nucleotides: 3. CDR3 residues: CASSYSGGGTGELFF. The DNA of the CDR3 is TGTGCCAGCAGTTACTCAGGGGGCGGGACCGGGGAGCTGTTTTTT.

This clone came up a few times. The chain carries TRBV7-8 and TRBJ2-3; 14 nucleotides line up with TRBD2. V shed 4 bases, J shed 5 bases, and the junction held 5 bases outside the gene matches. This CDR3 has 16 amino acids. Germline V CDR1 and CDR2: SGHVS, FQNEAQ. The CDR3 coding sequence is TGTGCCAGCAGCTATCGGACTAGCGGGGGGATAGATACGCAGTATTTT. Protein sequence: CASSYRTSGGIDTQYF.

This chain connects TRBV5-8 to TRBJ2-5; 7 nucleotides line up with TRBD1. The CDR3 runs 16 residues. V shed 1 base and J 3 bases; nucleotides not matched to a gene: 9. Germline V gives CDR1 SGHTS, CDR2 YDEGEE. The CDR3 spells CASSLRDRLWEETQYF. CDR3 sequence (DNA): TGTGCCAGCAGCTTGAGGGACAGACTTTGGGAAGAGACCCAGTACTTC.

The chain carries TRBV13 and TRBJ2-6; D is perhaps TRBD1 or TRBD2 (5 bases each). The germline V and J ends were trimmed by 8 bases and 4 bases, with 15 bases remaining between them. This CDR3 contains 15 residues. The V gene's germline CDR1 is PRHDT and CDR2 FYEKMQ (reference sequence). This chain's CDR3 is CASCPTGTGANVLTF. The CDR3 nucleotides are TGTGCCAGCTGTCCAACGGGGACCGGGGCCAACGTCCTGACTTTC.

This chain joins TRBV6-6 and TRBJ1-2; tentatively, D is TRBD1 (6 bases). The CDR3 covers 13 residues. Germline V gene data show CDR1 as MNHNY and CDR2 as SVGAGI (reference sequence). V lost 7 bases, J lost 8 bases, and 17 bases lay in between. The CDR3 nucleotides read TGTGCCAGCAACCGTTGGGCAGGGGACGGCTACACCTTC. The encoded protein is CASNRWAGDGYTF.

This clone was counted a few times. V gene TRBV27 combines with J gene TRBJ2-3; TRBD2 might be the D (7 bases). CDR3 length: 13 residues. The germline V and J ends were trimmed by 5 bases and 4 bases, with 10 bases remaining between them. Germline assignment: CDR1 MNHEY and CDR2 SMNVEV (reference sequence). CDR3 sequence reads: CASSGGASDTQYF. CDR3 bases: TGTGCCAGCAGTGGGGGGGCGTCAGATACGCAGTATTTT.

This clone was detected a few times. CDR3 DNA sequence: TGTGCCAGTAGTATAATGGCTTATACGGGGGATCGAGAAAAACTGTTTTTT. Protein: CASSIMAYTGDREKLFF. The rearrangement links TRBV19 to TRBJ1-4; perhaps TRBD1 as D (5 bases). Germline values: CDR1 LNHDA, CDR2 SQIVND (reference sequence). The CDR3 spans 17 residues. Between the trimmed V and J ends, which lost 2 bases and 8 bases, there was a span of 21 bases.

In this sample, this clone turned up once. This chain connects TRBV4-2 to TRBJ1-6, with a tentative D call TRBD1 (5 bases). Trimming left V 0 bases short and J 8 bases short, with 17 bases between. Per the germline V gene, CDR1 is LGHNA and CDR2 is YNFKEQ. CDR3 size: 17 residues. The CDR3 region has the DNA TGTGCCAGCAGCCAAGATTTTCACGGGGCTTCTCATTCACCCCTCCACTTT. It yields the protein CASSQDFHGASHSPLHF.